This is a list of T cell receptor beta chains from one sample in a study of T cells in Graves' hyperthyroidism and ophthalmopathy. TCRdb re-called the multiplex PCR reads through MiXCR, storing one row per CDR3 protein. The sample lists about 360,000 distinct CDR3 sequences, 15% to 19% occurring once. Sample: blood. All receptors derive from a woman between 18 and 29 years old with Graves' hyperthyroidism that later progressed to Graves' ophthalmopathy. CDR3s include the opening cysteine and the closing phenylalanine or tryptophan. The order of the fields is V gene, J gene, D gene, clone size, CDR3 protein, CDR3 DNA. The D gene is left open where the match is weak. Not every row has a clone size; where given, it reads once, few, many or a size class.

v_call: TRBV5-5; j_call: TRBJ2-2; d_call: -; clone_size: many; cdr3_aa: CASSLWLETNTGELFF; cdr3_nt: TGTGCCAGCAGCTTGTGGTTAGAGACTAACACCGGGGAGCTGTTTTTT
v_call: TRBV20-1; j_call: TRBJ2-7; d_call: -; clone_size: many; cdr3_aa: CSARVGAWQYF; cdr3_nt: TGCAGTGCTAGAGTGGGGGCGTGGCAGTACTTC
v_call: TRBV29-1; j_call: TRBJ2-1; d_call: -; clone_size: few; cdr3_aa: CSVVREYNEQFF; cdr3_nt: TGCAGCGTTGTACGGGAATACAATGAGCAGTTCTTC
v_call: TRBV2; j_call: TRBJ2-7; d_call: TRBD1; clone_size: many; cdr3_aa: CASSAGQGSPEQYF; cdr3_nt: TGTGCCAGCAGTGCGGGACAGGGTTCCCCCGAGCAGTACTTC
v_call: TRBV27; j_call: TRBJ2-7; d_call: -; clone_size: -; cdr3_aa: CASSFRPSTYEQYF; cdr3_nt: TGTGCCAGCAGCTTTAGACCTAGTACCTACGAGCAGTACTTC
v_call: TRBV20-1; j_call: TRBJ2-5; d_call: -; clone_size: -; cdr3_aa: CSASTLAKQETQYF; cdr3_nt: TGCAGTGCTAGTACGCTAGCCAAACAAGAGACCCAGTACTTC
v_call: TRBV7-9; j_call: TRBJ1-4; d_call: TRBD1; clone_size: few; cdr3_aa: CASSGQGTNEKLFF; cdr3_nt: TGTGCCAGCAGCGGACAGGGCACTAATGAAAAACTGTTTTTT
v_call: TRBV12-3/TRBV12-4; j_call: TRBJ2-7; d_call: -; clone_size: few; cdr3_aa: CASSLLQEGHEQYF; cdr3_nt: TGTGCCAGCAGTTTACTACAGGAGGGGCACGAGCAGTACTTC
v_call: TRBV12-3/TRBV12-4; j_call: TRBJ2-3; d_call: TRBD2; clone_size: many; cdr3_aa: CASSSLSPGSGRKDTQYF; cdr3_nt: TGTGCCAGCAGTTCTCTGTCCCCGGGTAGCGGGAGAAAAGATACGCAGTATTTT
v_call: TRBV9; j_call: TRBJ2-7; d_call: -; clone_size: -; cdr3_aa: CASSLGGTLEQYF; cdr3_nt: TGTGCCAGCAGCTTGGGGGGCACACTCGAGCAGTACTTC
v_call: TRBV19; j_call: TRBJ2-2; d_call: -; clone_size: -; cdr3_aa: CASSIRTVGELFF; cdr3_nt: TGTGCCAGTAGTATAAGGACGGTCGGGGAGCTGTTTTTT
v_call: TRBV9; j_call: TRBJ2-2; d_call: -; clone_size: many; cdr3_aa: CASSVVDEDGELFF; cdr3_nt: TGTGCCAGCAGCGTAGTAGATGAGGACGGGGAGCTGTTTTTT
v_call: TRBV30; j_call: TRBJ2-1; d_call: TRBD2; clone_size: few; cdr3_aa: CAWSPPLGSGRIYNEQFF; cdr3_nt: TGTGCCTGGAGTCCCCCTCTGGGGAGCGGGAGGATCTACAATGAGCAGTTCTTC
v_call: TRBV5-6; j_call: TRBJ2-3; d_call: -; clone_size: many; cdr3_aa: CASSFTGNADTQYF; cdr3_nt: TGTGCCAGCAGCTTTACGGGGAACGCAGATACGCAGTATTTT
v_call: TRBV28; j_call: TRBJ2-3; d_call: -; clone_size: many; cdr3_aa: CASSSGPGGSTDTQYF; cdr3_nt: TGTGCCAGCAGTTCAGGCCCAGGTGGTAGCACAGATACGCAGTATTTT
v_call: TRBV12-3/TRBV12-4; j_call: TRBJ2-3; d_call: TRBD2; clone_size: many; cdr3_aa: CASSLGEGTSTDTQYF; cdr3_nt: TGTGCCAGCAGTTTGGGGGAGGGGACTAGCACAGATACGCAGTATTTT
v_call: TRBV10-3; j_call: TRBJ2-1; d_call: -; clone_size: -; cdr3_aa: CAISDYRYNEQFF; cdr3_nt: TGTGCCATCAGTGATTACAGGTACAATGAGCAGTTCTTC
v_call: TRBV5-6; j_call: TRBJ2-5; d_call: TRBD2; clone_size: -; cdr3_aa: CASSLGLANRYF; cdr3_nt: TGTGCCAGCAGCTTGGGACTAGCGAACCGTTACTTC
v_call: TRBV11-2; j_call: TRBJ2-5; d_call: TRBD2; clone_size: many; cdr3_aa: CASRLYASGRRETQYF; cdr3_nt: TGTGCCAGCAGATTATACGCGAGCGGGAGGCGCGAGACCCAGTACTTC
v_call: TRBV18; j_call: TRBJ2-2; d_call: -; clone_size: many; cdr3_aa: CASSPLKDSTGELFF; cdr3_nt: TGTGCCAGCTCACCACTAAAGGACAGCACCGGGGAGCTGTTTTTT
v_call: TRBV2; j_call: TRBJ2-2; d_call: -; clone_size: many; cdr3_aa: CASSAFPIGELFF; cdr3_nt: TGTGCCAGCAGCGCCTTTCCTATCGGGGAGCTGTTTTTT
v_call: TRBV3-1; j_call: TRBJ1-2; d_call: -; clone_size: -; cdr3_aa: CASSHPQGRIKRNLYGYTF; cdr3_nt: TGTGCCAGCAGCCATCCTCAGGGCAGAATAAAAAGGAATCTCTATGGCTACACCTTC
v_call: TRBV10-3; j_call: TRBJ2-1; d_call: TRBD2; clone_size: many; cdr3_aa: CAISAGLAPNNEQFF; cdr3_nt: TGTGCCATCAGTGCCGGACTAGCACCGAACAATGAGCAGTTCTTC
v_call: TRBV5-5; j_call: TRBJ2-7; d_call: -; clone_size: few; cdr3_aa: CASSLVSQSLSYEQYF; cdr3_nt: TGTGCCAGCAGCTTGGTCTCACAGTCCCTCTCCTACGAGCAGTACTTC
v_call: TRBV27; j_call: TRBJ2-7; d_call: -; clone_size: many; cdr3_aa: CASSLLPRGLYEQYF; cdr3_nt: TGTGCCAGCAGTTTATTGCCAAGGGGGTTGTACGAGCAGTACTTC
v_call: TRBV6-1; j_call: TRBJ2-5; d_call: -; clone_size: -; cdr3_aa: CASSDFLQTAEYF; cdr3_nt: TGTGCCAGCAGTGATTTTTTACAGACGGCGGAGTACTTC
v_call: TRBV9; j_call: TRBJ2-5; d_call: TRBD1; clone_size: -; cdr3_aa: CASSLSNRGKETQYF; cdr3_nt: TGTGCCAGCAGCCTGTCGAACAGGGGGAAAGAGACCCAGTACTTC
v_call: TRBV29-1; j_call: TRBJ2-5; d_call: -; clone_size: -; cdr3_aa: CSVGSVLKKETQYF; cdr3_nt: TGCAGCGTTGGGTCAGTCCTAAAGAAAGAGACCCAGTACTTC